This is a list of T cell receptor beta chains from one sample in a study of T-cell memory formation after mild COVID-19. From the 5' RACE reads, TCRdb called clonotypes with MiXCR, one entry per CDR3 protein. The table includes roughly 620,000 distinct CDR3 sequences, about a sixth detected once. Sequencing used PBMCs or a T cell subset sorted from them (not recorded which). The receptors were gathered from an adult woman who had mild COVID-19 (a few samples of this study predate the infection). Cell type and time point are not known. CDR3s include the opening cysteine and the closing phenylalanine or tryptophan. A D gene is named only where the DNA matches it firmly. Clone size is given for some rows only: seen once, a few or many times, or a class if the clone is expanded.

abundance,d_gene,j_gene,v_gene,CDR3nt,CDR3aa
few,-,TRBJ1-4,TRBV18,TGTGCCAGCTCACCATTGACTAATGAAAAACTGTTTTTT,CASSPLTNEKLFF
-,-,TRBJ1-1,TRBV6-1,TGTGCCAGCAGTGAAGGTACAGGGACTGAAGCTTTCTTT,CASSEGTGTEAFF
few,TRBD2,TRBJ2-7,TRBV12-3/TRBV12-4,TGTGCCAGCAGTCCGACCTGGGGGGGATCCTCCTACGAGCAGTACTTC,CASSPTWGGSSYEQYF
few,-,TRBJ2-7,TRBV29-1,TGCAGCGTTAAGGACAGAGCGAACTCCTACGAGCAGTACTTC,CSVKDRANSYEQYF
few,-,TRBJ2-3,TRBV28,TGTGCCAGCAGTTCCCCCCGGGCAGGCGCAGATACGCAGTATTTT,CASSSPRAGADTQYF
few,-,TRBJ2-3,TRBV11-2,TGTGCCAGCAGCGGGGAGTGGGACAGAGGGGGGGATACGCAGTATTTT,CASSGEWDRGGDTQYF
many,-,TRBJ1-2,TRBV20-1,TGCAGTGCTAGAGTTAACTATGGCTACACCTTC,CSARVNYGYTF
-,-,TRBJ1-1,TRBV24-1,TGTGCCACCAGTGATAGGGAAAACACTGAAGCTTTCTTT,CATSDRENTEAFF
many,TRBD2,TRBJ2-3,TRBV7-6,TGTGCCAGCATTCATAGGACTAGCAGTGTGACAGATACGCAGTATTTT,CASIHRTSSVTDTQYF
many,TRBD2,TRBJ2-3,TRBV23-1,TGCGCCAGCAGGCGGGGAGGGCTTACAGATACGCAGTATTTT,CASRRGGLTDTQYF
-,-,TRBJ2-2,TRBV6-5,TGTGCCAGCAGCTTCGGACAAGACACCGGGGAGCTGTTTTTT,CASSFGQDTGELFF
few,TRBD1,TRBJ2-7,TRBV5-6,TGTGCCAGCAGGTCCAAGGACAGGGGGAGCCAGTACTTC,CASRSKDRGSQYF
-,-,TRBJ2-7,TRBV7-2,TGTGCCAGCACCAGGCCCTTCTCCTACGAGCAGTACTTC,CASTRPFSYEQYF
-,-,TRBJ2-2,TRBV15,TGTGCCACCAGCGCTCGGACAGTGGGCGGGGGGGAGCTGTTTTTT,CATSARTVGGGELFF
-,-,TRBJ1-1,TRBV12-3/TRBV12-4,TGTGCCAGCAGTTGGGAGGACACTGAAGCTTTCTTT,CASSWEDTEAFF
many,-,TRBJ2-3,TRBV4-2,TGTGCCAGCAGCCAAGTAGAGGGCAAGGGCACAGATACGCAGTATTTT,CASSQVEGKGTDTQYF
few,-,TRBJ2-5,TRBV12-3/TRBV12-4,TGTGCCAGCAGTTTAGGTACTCTTGGTGAGACCCAGTACTTC,CASSLGTLGETQYF
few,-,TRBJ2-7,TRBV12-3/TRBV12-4,TGTGCCAGCAGTTTCAGACAGAGGGCTGGAGGGGGCGAGCAGTACTTC,CASSFRQRAGGGEQYF
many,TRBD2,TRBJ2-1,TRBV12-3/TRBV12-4,TGTGCCAGCAGCCCGGGACTAGCGGGCGATGAGCAGTTCTTC,CASSPGLAGDEQFF
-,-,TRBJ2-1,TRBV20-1,TGCAGTGCTAGTAAGAGCTCCTACAATGAGCAGTTCTTC,CSASKSSYNEQFF
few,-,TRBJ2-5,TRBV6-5,TGTGCCAGCAGTTACGCGGGGGCCGCCCCGTACTTC,CASSYAGAAPYF
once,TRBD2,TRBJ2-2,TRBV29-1,TGCAGCGTTGAAGACCCGTGGGAGGGCCTCCCCGGGGAGCTGATTTTT,CSVEDPWEGLPGELIF
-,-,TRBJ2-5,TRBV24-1,TGTGCCACCAGTGACGGACGGAGGGGAGTGGAGACCCAGTACTTC,CATSDGRRGVETQYF
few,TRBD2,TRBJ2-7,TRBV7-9,TGTGCCAGCAGCTTAGAATGGACTAGCGGGTACGAGCAGTACTTC,CASSLEWTSGYEQYF
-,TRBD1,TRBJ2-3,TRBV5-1,TGCGCCAGCACCCGGACAGGGATTGACACAGATACGCAGTATTTT,CASTRTGIDTDTQYF
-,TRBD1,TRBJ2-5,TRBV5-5,TGTGCCAGCAGCTTTTACAGGGGGAGCGAGACCCAGTACTTC,CASSFYRGSETQYF
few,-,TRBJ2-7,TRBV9,TGTGCCAGCTCCTCTGGCGGTCCCTACGAGCAGTACTTC,CASSSGGPYEQYF